The 14 T cell receptor beta chains below come from one sample, sequenced in a study of cytomegalovirus exposure and HLA in healthy donors. A multiplex PCR was run with 60 Vbeta primers and 13 Jbeta primers. Clones were read by immunoSEQ multiplex PCR, and TCRdb kept only the in-frame ones, dropping some. Among roughly 160,000 clones listed, 75% to 90% were seen once. Sequencing input: PBMCs. The receptor source for this set is a man aged 18-30 years in good health and CMV-seropositive.

This chain uses TRBV5-6 with TRBJ2-5; no clear D gene. This CDR3 is 16 amino acids long. CDR1 SGHDT and CDR2 YYEEEE come from the germline V gene. The germline V and J ends were trimmed by 1 base and 5 bases, with 18 bases remaining between them. In DNA, the CDR3 is TGTGCCAGCAGCTTGAGGATCTTCCCGGGTCCGGAGACCCAGTACTTC. It translates to CASSLRIFPGPETQYF. Looking up the rest from reference TRBV5-6 and TRBJ2-5 gives the full variable domain: DAGVTQSPTHLIKTRGQQVTLRCSPKSGHDTVSWYQQALGQGPQFIFQYYEEEERQRGNFPDRFSGHQFPNYSSELNVNALLLGDSALYLCASSLRIFPGPETQYFGPGTRLLVL.

CDR3 sequence: CASSSPGSNQPQHF. The CDR3 DNA follows: TGTGCCAGCAGCTCTCCCGGGTCCAATCAGCCCCAGCATTTT. The chain recombines TRBV6-5 with TRBJ1-5; D call uncertain. The V end lost 6 bases, the J end lost 3 bases, and 12 bases lay between the germline ends. There are 14 residues in the CDR3. The germline CDR1 and CDR2 sequences are MNHEY and SVGAGI.

This sequence joins TRBV25-1 and TRBJ1-1, with D unclear. Germline-derived CDR1 and CDR2 are MGHDK and SYGVNS. The CDR3 loop spans 13 amino acids. V was clipped by 3 bases and J by 0 bases, with 5 bases between them. This CDR3 is CASSDLMNTEAFF. In DNA, the CDR3 is TGTGCCAGCAGTGACTTAATGAACACTGAAGCTTTCTTT.

The chain joins TRBV11-2 to TRBJ2-3, with 15 bases aligning to TRBD2. This CDR3 is built from 19 residues. After removal of 2 bases from V and 5 bases from J, the junction contained 11 bases not matched to a gene. Germline assignment: CDR1 SGHAT and CDR2 FQNNGV. The CDR3 here is CASSLTAGLAGGPVDTQYF. In nucleotides, the CDR3 is TGTGCCAGCAGCTTAACCGCTGGACTAGCGGGGGGGCCGGTAGATACGCAGTATTTT.

This rearrangement joins TRBV5-1 to TRBJ1-1; D might be TRBD1 (5 bases). V lost 4 bases and J lost 2, with 9 bases in between. This CDR3 spans 13 amino acids. Germline CDR1 reads SGHRS; CDR2 reads YFSETQ. The CDR3 sequence: CASSTDSNTEAFF. The CDR3 nucleotides are TGCGCCAGCAGCACAGACAGTAACACTGAAGCTTTCTTT.

The chain carries TRBV5-4 and TRBJ2-1; TRBD2 agrees at 10 bases. After removal of 3 bases from V and 7 bases from J, the junction contained 13 bases not matched to a gene. CDR3 length equals 17 residues. The germline V gene encodes CDR1 SGHNT and CDR2 YYREEE (reference sequence). The CDR3 region is CASSSTRAGGPGNEQFF. CDR3 in DNA: TGTGCCAGCAGCTCCACACGAGCGGGGGGGCCGGGGAATGAGCAGTTCTTC.

CDR3 coding DNA: TGTGCCAGCAGTGAATCTCGACAGGGGAGCGAGCAGTACTTC. Amino acid sequence: CASSESRQGSEQYF. This rearrangement joins TRBV6-1 to TRBJ2-7, with 8 bases that match TRBD1. The length of the CDR3 is 14 residues. V dropped 2 bases and J dropped 6; count of bases not matched to a gene: 6. Germline CDR1 MNHNS, CDR2 SASEGT.

The rearrangement joins TRBV9 to TRBJ2-3, with D unresolved. This CDR3 is built from 17 residues. Trimming took 0 bases from V and 2 from J, leaving 16 bases between them. CDR1 is SGDLS, CDR2 YYNGEE, per germline. The CDR3: CASSVDPSGLVTDTQYF. The CDR3 DNA is TGTGCCAGCAGCGTAGACCCCTCCGGGTTGGTCACAGATACGCAGTATTTT.

V usage is TRBV5-1 and J usage is TRBJ1-2; 7 bases align to TRBD1. This CDR3 has 12 amino acids. Trimming at V came to 0 bases and at J to 8 bases, leaving 1 base not matched to a gene. CDR1 and CDR2 (germline): SGHRS, YFSETQ. The CDR3 bases are TGCGCCAGCAGCTTGGAGGGGGCGGGCTACACCTTC. Its protein product is CASSLEGAGYTF.

The rearrangement joins TRBV30 to TRBJ2-6; D ambiguous. The CDR3 has 14 residues. V shed 3 bases and J shed 0 bases, with 6 bases lying between them. Germline V gene data show CDR1 as GTSNPN and CDR2 as SVGIG (reference sequence). CDR3 sequence: CAWRLVSGANVLTF. The DNA of the CDR3 is TGTGCCTGGAGATTAGTCTCTGGGGCCAACGTCCTGACTTTC. The full variable domain, its missing parts supplied by reference TRBV30 and TRBJ2-6, is SQTIHQWPATLVQPVGSPLSLECTVEGTSNPNLYWYRQAAGRGLQLLFYSVGIGQISSEVPQNLSASRPQDRQFILSSKKLLLSDSGFYLCAWRLVSGANVLTFGAGSRLTVL.

J is TRBJ2-7 and V is TRBV30; TRBD1 is a possible D gene (5 bases). Per the germline V gene, CDR1 is GTSNPN and CDR2 is SVGIG (reference sequence). This CDR3 is 14 amino acids long. The ends were cut back, 0 bases at V and 6 bases at J, with 15 bases in the middle. The CDR3 bases are TGTGCCTGGAGTGTACTTCAGGGAAAAGGCGAGCAGTACTTC. Amino acid sequence: CAWSVLQGKGEQYF.

The chain is built from TRBV7-6 and TRBJ1-1, with D hard to call. CDR3 length: 13 residues. The V gene lost 3 bases and the J gene lost 4 bases, with 9 bases spanning the gap. The germline gives CDR1 SGHVS, CDR2 FNYEAQ. The CDR3 sequence: CASSLTGSTEAFF. DNA for the CDR3: TGTGCCAGCAGCTTGACGGGTTCCACTGAAGCTTTCTTT. Combining the CDR3 with reference TRBV7-6 and TRBJ1-1 gives the whole variable domain GAGVSQSPRYKVTKRGQDVALRCDPISGHVSLYWYRQALGQGPEFLTYFNYEAQQDKSGLPNDRFSAERPEGSISTLTIQRTEQRDSAMYRCASSLTGSTEAFFGQGTRLTVV.

This chain joins TRBV27 and TRBJ1-1; 7 nucleotides agree with TRBD1. V trimming: 3 bases; J trimming: 4 bases; junction bases outside the gene matches: 5. Germline V gives CDR1 MNHEY, CDR2 SMNVEV (reference sequence). The CDR3 totals 14 residues. Written as DNA, the CDR3 is TGTGCCAGCAGTTTCTCAGGGGGTAGCACTGAAGCTTTCTTT. Residues: CASSFSGGSTEAFF.

This clone has a handful of counts. The chain employs TRBV30 and TRBJ1-1; D is possibly TRBD1 (6 bases). Looked up from germline, CDR1 is GTSNPN and CDR2 is SVGIG (reference sequence). The CDR3 is 13 amino acids. V lost 8 bases and J lost 8, with 21 bases in between. For the CDR3, the DNA is TGTGCCCGGACAGTCGGGGGGTTGGCCGAAGCTTTCTTT. Amino acids: CARTVGGLAEAFF.